The T cell receptor (beta chain) under discussion was sequenced for a study of T cell responses to AZD1222 COVID-19 vaccine. Study results and caveats: Recipients of two AZD1222 doses showed rising Spike-specific TCR breadth and depth. CD4 TCRs covered the whole spike, strongest at regions 160-218 and 743-854. Repertoires were obtained solely post-peak T cell response. Donors, mostly white British, included more females; clonal diversity was possibly underestimated.

Remarks on this clone: Antigen specificity is unknown.

The protocol was immunoSEQ multiplex PCR, while the TCRdb copy is restricted to in-frame clones and leaves out a portion. Of approximately 100,000 clones in the sample, under 90% were seen once. The CDR3 extends over 17 amino acids. V shed 5 bases and J shed 1 base, with 19 bases lying between them. Germline values: CDR1 SGHTA, CDR2 FQGNSA. J is TRBJ2-3 and V is TRBV7-2, with a tentative D call TRBD2 (6 bases). The specimen comprised peripheral blood, sampled on day 0 of MenACWY control vaccination. The TCR comes from an adult in good health. DNA for the CDR3: TGTGCCAGCAGCCCCACAGTCGGGGGTTGGGGCACAGATACGCAGTATTTT. Translated: CASSPTVGGWGTDTQYF.